The 19 T cell receptor beta chains below come from one sample, sequenced in a study of cytomegalovirus exposure and HLA in healthy donors. Vbeta (60) and Jbeta (13) primers were used in the PCR. Measured with immunoSEQ multiplex PCR; TCRdb has only the in-frame clones, and not every one. The table includes around 150,000 clones, approximately 80% detected once. Specimen: PBMCs. The receptors stem from a man younger than 40 in good health and CMV-seronegative.

The chain is built from TRBV27 and TRBJ2-1; 12 bases line up with TRBD2. CDR3 length equals 15 residues. After removal of 3 bases from V and 9 bases from J, the junction contained 6 bases not matched to a gene. CDR1 and CDR2 from the germline V gene are MNHEY and SMNVEV (reference sequence). CDR3 sequence: CASSFALAGGSEQFF. The CDR3 nucleotides read TGTGCCAGCAGTTTCGCACTAGCGGGAGGATCTGAGCAGTTCTTC.

This chain uses TRBV7-9 with TRBJ1-3, with D possibly matching TRBD1 (5 bases). From germline, CDR1 is SEHNR and CDR2 FQNEAQ (reference sequence). The CDR3 runs 15 residues. V shed 1 base and J shed 4 bases, with 11 bases lying between them. The CDR3: CASSLGTTSGNTIYF. Written as DNA, the CDR3 is TGTGCCAGCAGCTTAGGGACAACGTCGGGAAACACCATATATTTT. The complete variable domain, with remaining parts taken from reference TRBV7-9 and TRBJ1-3, reads DTGVSQNPRHKITKRGQNVTFRCDPISEHNRLYWYRQTLGQGPEFLTYFQNEAQLEKSRLLSDRFSAERPKGSFSTLEIQRTEQGDSAMYLCASSLGTTSGNTIYFGEGSWLTVV.

This clone was seen more than once but under ten times. The sample has other DNA sequences that encode this CDR3 too. This sequence joins TRBV18 and TRBJ1-1; 7 bases match TRBD1. The V and J ends lost 3 bases and 4 bases, in that order; junction bases with no gene match: 2. CDR1 is KGHSH, CDR2 LQKENI, per germline. The CDR3 contains 13 residues. CDR3 nucleotides: TGTGCCAGCTCACCGCAGGGGGTCACTGAAGCTTTCTTT. This codes for CASSPQGVTEAFF.

This clone was seen just once. The J gene is TRBJ1-2, the V gene TRBV28; 8 nucleotides align to TRBD1. With V trimmed by 8 bases and J by 8 bases, 10 bases remained unmatched. Germline V CDR1 and CDR2: MDHEN, SYDVKM. This CDR3 has 13 amino acids. The CDR3 coding sequence is TGTGCCAGCCTTCGGACAGGGCCTGGGGGCTACACCTTC. This translates into CASLRTGPGGYTF.

V is TRBV7-9 and J is TRBJ2-7; tentatively, D is TRBD1 (5 bases). The CDR3 contains 11 residues. V lost 3 bases and J lost 6, with 6 bases in between. The germline V gene has CDR1 SEHNR and CDR2 FQNEAQ (reference sequence). This CDR3 reads CASSFTGEQYF. The CDR3 DNA reads as TGTGCCAGCAGCTTTACAGGCGAGCAGTACTTC.

V usage is TRBV11-2 and J usage is TRBJ2-7; 7 bases are a match to TRBD2. The junction had 4 bases not matched to a gene; V was cut back by 3 bases and J by 2 bases. The CDR3 extends over 14 amino acids. The germline V gene encodes CDR1 SGHAT and CDR2 FQNNGV. For the CDR3, the DNA is TGTGCCAGCAGCTTTGGCGGGAGAACCTACGAGCAGTACTTC. Translation gives CASSFGGRTYEQYF.

The chain combines TRBV28 with TRBJ1-5; no clear D gene. The V gene's germline CDR1 is MDHEN and CDR2 SYDVKM. The CDR3 extends over 12 amino acids. Trimming cost V 5 bases and J 5 bases, with 7 bases left between them. The CDR3 loop is CASSNYYQPQHF. Written as DNA, the CDR3 is TGTGCCAGCAGTAATTACTATCAGCCCCAGCATTTT.

This rearrangement joins TRBV5-4 to TRBJ1-4; weak D call: TRBD1 (5 bases). Trimming pared 0 bases from V and 0 bases from J, leaving 6 bases between. Germline V lookup: CDR1 SGHNT, CDR2 YYREEE (reference sequence). The CDR3 extends over 15 amino acids. The CDR3 DNA is TGTGCCAGCAGCTTGGCGACAGCAACTAATGAAAAACTGTTTTTT. Amino acid sequence: CASSLATATNEKLFF.

As concerns this clone: Compared with germline, one end of the junction differs, possibly owing to a read error. The chain is built from TRBV30 and TRBJ2-4; 9 bases agree with TRBD1. CDR3 length: 13 residues. From germline, CDR1 is GTSNPN and CDR2 SVGIG (reference sequence). DNA of the CDR3: TGTGCCTGGAGTGCACAACCCGGGACAGGGAAGGACTTC. Protein: CAWSAQPGTGKDF.

The chain recombines TRBV5-1 with TRBJ1-2, with D perhaps TRBD1 (5 bases). Between the trimmed V and J ends, which lost 3 bases and 6 bases, there was a span of 21 bases. CDR1 is SGHRS and CDR2 is YFSETQ in the germline V gene. The CDR3 totals 16 residues. The CDR3 nucleotides are TGCGCCAGCAGCTCCTCCCCGGGACTTCGACTCAATGGCTACACCTTC. The encoded protein is CASSSSPGLRLNGYTF.

The rearrangement uses TRBV25-1 and TRBJ1-2, with 9 bases that match TRBD1. J lost 3 bases, V lost 5 bases, and 1 base had no gene match. Germline V gene data show CDR1 as MGHDK and CDR2 as SYGVNS. The CDR3 has 13 amino acids. This CDR3 reads CASSRTGDYGYTF. The CDR3, as DNA: TGTGCCAGCAGTCGGACAGGGGACTATGGCTACACCTTC.

The gene calls are TRBV19 and TRBJ2-7, with 10 bases fitting TRBD2. Trimming at V came to 3 bases and at J to 3 bases, leaving 11 bases not matched to a gene. The CDR3 totals 17 residues. Looked up from germline, CDR1 is LNHDA and CDR2 is SQIVND (reference sequence). CDR3 amino acids: CASSIFLAGDRGYEQYF. CDR3 bases: TGTGCCAGTAGTATCTTCCTAGCGGGAGACCGAGGCTACGAGCAGTACTTC.

The rearrangement links TRBV15 to TRBJ2-1, with D tentatively TRBD1 (5 bases). V lost 8 bases, J lost 5 bases, and 13 bases lay in between. This CDR3 comprises 13 residues. The germline V gene encodes CDR1 LNHNV and CDR2 YYDKDF (reference sequence). CDR3 protein: CATDPGFNNEQFF. CDR3 nucleotide sequence: TGTGCCACCGATCCAGGGTTTAACAATGAGCAGTTCTTC.

This chain links TRBV29-1 with TRBJ2-7, with D hard to call. The CDR3 covers 13 residues. Germline CDR1 reads SQVTM; CDR2 reads ANQGSEA. The V end was cut by 0 bases, the J end by 3 bases, with 9 bases between. CDR3 protein: CSVEDNTHYEQYF. CDR3 DNA sequence: TGCAGCGTTGAAGATAATACACACTACGAGCAGTACTTC.

This clone was observed once. The chain combines TRBV30 with TRBJ1-2; 8 bases align to TRBD1. The CDR3 is 13 amino acids. The V segment lost 5 bases and the J segment 0 bases; nucleotides outside the gene matches: 2. Germline assignment: CDR1 GTSNPN and CDR2 SVGIG (reference sequence). In DNA form, the CDR3 reads TGTGCCTGGTGGACAGGGACTAACTATGGCTACACCTTC. Translated: CAWWTGTNYGYTF.

This chain joins TRBV27 and TRBJ2-2; D is uncertain. V lost 4 bases and J lost 7, with 4 bases in between. The CDR3 length is 11 residues. The germline CDR1 and CDR2 sequences are MNHEY and SMNVEV (reference sequence). The CDR3 region is CASSSNGELFF. The CDR3 DNA reads as TGTGCCAGCAGTTCCAACGGGGAGCTGTTTTTT.

The chain is built from TRBV28 and TRBJ2-7, with 10 bases that match TRBD1. After removal of 4 bases from V and 2 bases from J, the junction contained 5 bases not matched to a gene. Looked up from germline, CDR1 is MDHEN and CDR2 is SYDVKM. The CDR3 is 15 residues long. CDR3 loop: CASSSGTGAPYEQYF. In nucleotides, the CDR3 is TGTGCCAGCAGTTCCGGGACAGGGGCTCCCTACGAGCAGTACTTC. Combining the CDR3 with reference TRBV28 and TRBJ2-7 gives the whole variable domain DVKVTQSSRYLVKRTGEKVFLECVQDMDHENMFWYRQDPGLGLRLIYFSYDVKMKEKGDIPEGYSVSREKKERFSLILESASTNQTSMYLCASSSGTGAPYEQYFGPGTRLTVT.

This clone was seen a few times. The CDR3 DNA is TGTGCCAGCAGAGAACAGGGTCGGGGTAACTATGGCTACACCTTC. Protein sequence: CASREQGRGNYGYTF. The chain employs TRBV7-2 and TRBJ1-2, with a weak D call TRBD1 (6 bases). Germline CDR1 is SGHTA and CDR2 is FQGNSA. This CDR3 contains 15 residues. V was cut by 6 bases and J by 1 base, with 15 bases left in between.

V is TRBV9 and J is TRBJ2-3; 9 bases are a match to TRBD2. CDR1 and CDR2 from the germline V gene are SGDLS and YYNGEE. The CDR3 extends over 16 amino acids. V was pared by 0 bases and J by 4 bases, with 6 bases of the junction left unmatched. The CDR3 sequence: CASSVGSGRPPDTQYF. Written as DNA, the CDR3 is TGTGCCAGCAGCGTAGGGAGCGGGAGGCCACCAGATACGCAGTATTTT.